The clone carrying this T cell receptor (beta chain) was seen a handful of times. These data originate in a study of T-cell reconstitution after alpha-beta-depleted transplantation in children. Preparation of the TCRbeta library used unique molecular identifiers. TCRdb recomputed calls from the PCR reads with MiXCR, one row per CDR3 protein. The table shows some 490,000 distinct CDR3 sequences, with approximately 13% occurring only once. The germline V and J ends were trimmed by 0 bases and 0 bases, with 14 bases remaining between them. In germline, CDR1 is DFQATT, CDR2 SNEGSKA (reference sequence). CDR3 length: 16 amino acids.

The rearrangement uses TRBV20-1 and TRBJ2-5; D is possibly TRBD2 (6 bases). The sequence was collected from a human donor who donated a stem cell graft to a child with combined immunodeficiency. Material: PBMCs from the stem cell graft donor, obtained from the stem cell graft. Written as DNA, the CDR3 is TGCAGTGCTAGAGAACTAGCCAACTGGTACCAAGAGACCCAGTACTTC. It translates to CSARELANWYQETQYF.